A selection of T cell receptor beta chains follows, all from one sample in a study of T-cell memory formation after mild COVID-19. From the 5' RACE reads, TCRdb called clonotypes with MiXCR, one entry per CDR3 protein. The sample has over 400,000 distinct CDR3 sequences, around a quarter seen once. The source material was PBMCs or a T cell subset sorted from them (not recorded which). These receptors were obtained from an adult woman who had mild COVID-19 (a few samples of this study predate the infection). Cell type and time point are not known. Each CDR3 is given with its conserved first and last residue. Each record gives: CDR3 DNA, CDR3 protein, clone size, V gene, D gene, J gene. The D gene is left open where the match is weak. Expanded clones are given a class, and other clones once, few, many or no size at all.

TGTGCCAGCAGCTCCGTTCAGGGTGAGGGCACAGATACGCAGTATTTT CASSSVQGEGTDTQYF few TRBV7-6 NA TRBJ2-3
TGCAGCGTTTCCCGGCGGGAGGGCCTGAATGAGCAGTTCTTC CSVSRREGLNEQFF NA TRBV29-1 TRBD2 TRBJ2-1
TGTGCCAGCAGCTTAACTGGCCTAATCAATGAGCAGTTCTTC CASSLTGLINEQFF many TRBV7-3 NA TRBJ2-1
TGTGCCAGCAGCTCCACTAGCGGGTTTTACAATGAGCAGTTCTTC CASSSTSGFYNEQFF few TRBV11-2 TRBD2 TRBJ2-1
TGCGCCAGGGTTCAGGGTCGGACAGACGCAGATACGCAGTATTTT CARVQGRTDADTQYF few TRBV23-1 NA TRBJ2-3
TGTGCCAGCAGCGGGTCTTTGGGGGACTGGGAGACCCAGTACTTC CASSGSLGDWETQYF NA TRBV12-3/TRBV12-4 NA TRBJ2-5
TGTGCCAGCAACCTGGACAGAGGAGGAAGCCCTGAAGCTTTCTTT CASNLDRGGSPEAFF NA TRBV2 NA TRBJ1-1
TGTGCCATCAGTGAGGGGACAGGGGTGAACGAGCAGTACTTC CAISEGTGVNEQYF once TRBV10-3 TRBD1 TRBJ2-7
TGTGCCAGCAGCTCAGTATCCCGGGGGGCGGGAGATACGCAGTATTTT CASSSVSRGAGDTQYF few TRBV7-3 NA TRBJ2-3
TGTGCCAGCAGTTTTCAGGGGTTCGACAATGAGCAGTTCTTC CASSFQGFDNEQFF few TRBV27 NA TRBJ2-1
TGTGCCAGCAGCTCCCGGGCCGCCCGAGGAGAGACCCAGTACTTC CASSSRAARGETQYF many TRBV7-9 NA TRBJ2-5
TGTGCCAGCAGTCCGACCGGGACGGACTATGGCTACACCTTC CASSPTGTDYGYTF NA TRBV27 NA TRBJ1-2
TGCAGCGTGAAGGACTGGAGCTCCTACAATGAGCAGTTCTTC CSVKDWSSYNEQFF NA TRBV29-1 NA TRBJ2-1
TGTGCCAGCAGTTACTCGAATGGACCTAACTACGAGCAGTACTTC CASSYSNGPNYEQYF few TRBV6-5 NA TRBJ2-7
TGTGCCAGCAGCGCCTTGACTACCATAGCCAAAAACATTCAGTACTTC CASSALTTIAKNIQYF few TRBV7-9 NA TRBJ2-4
TGCAGTGCTAGAGTGCAGGGGGACGGCACTGAAGCTTTCTTT CSARVQGDGTEAFF NA TRBV20-1 TRBD1 TRBJ1-1
TGTGCCAGCCGCCCCGGGACAGGGGGCTTGAATGAGCAGTTCTTC CASRPGTGGLNEQFF few TRBV9 TRBD1 TRBJ2-1
TGCGCCAGCAGCGCCGACTTGGGACAGGGGGGAGATACGCAGTATTTT CASSADLGQGGDTQYF few TRBV5-1 TRBD1 TRBJ2-3
TGTGCCAGCAGCTCCCCCCTGAAACTCAGTTCCTATGGCTACACCTTC CASSSPLKLSSYGYTF NA TRBV7-2 NA TRBJ1-2
TGCAGCGTTGCCGGGACAGGGAGTAACGAGCAGTACTTC CSVAGTGSNEQYF few TRBV29-1 TRBD1 TRBJ2-7
TGTGCCAGTAGAGGACAGGGGGCTTACCACGAGCAGTACTTC CASRGQGAYHEQYF few TRBV19 TRBD1 TRBJ2-7
TGTGCCAGCAGCTCGGGACTAGCTTTCCATGAGCAGTTCTTC CASSSGLAFHEQFF NA TRBV7-9 TRBD2 TRBJ2-1
TGCGCCAGCAGCCAAGATATCGGACTGGCGGTTGGCTACACCTTC CASSQDIGLAVGYTF NA TRBV4-3 NA TRBJ1-2
TGTGCCAGCAGCCATGAACTACCGACCTACGAGCAGTACTTC CASSHELPTYEQYF NA TRBV4-2 NA TRBJ2-7
TGTGCCAGCGCGGGGGGGTGGAACAATGAGCAGTTCTTC CASAGGWNNEQFF NA TRBV12-3/TRBV12-4 TRBD2 TRBJ2-1
TGTGCCAGCAGCTTGGCCGGGACAGGCCCAGCCTACGAGCAGTACTTC CASSLAGTGPAYEQYF few TRBV5-5 TRBD1 TRBJ2-7
TGTGCCACCAGTTCCTCCTCGGACAGGGTCTACGAGCAGTACTTC CATSSSSDRVYEQYF few TRBV24-1 TRBD1 TRBJ2-7
TGTGCCGTGGAGGGAGGGGCGATCCATCAGCCCCAGCATTTT CAVEGGAIHQPQHF NA TRBV19 NA TRBJ1-5
TGTGCCAGCACGGATGACAGGGGGTGGACTAATGAGCAGTTCTTC CASTDDRGWTNEQFF few TRBV12-3/TRBV12-4 TRBD1 TRBJ2-1
TGCAGTGCCCGAGACAGATTCGGCTATGGCTACACCTTC CSARDRFGYGYTF few TRBV20-1 NA TRBJ1-2
TGTGCCAGCAGCCCGTTCGGGGGCCTTAGCAATCAGCCCCAGCATTTT CASSPFGGLSNQPQHF many TRBV3-1 NA TRBJ1-5
TGTGCCAGCAGTTACAGGCGCTCAACGGGAAACACCATATATTTT CASSYRRSTGNTIYF NA TRBV6-5 NA TRBJ1-3
TGTGCCAGCAGTCCCCGGGGGCAGGGTCAAAACATTCAGTACTTC CASSPRGQGQNIQYF NA TRBV12-3/TRBV12-4 NA TRBJ2-4
TGTGCCAGCAGCTTAGTTGTGGGGGCGCCCGAGCAGTACTTC CASSLVVGAPEQYF few TRBV7-9 NA TRBJ2-7
TGTGCCAGCAGCCAACTTGAAAAACTGTTTTTT CASSQLEKLFF few TRBV3-1 NA TRBJ1-4
TGCAGCGCCTCGGACACGGGCCGGGGGACCGGGGAGCTGTTTTTT CSASDTGRGTGELFF few TRBV29-1 NA TRBJ2-2
TGTGCCAGTAGTACCACATACGGACTAGTAGCGGGCGTGTCCTTC CASSTTYGLVAGVSF NA TRBV19 TRBD2 TRBJ2-7
TGCGCCAGCAGCTTGTATTTCGCCCTACCGGATACGCAGTATTTT CASSLYFALPDTQYF few TRBV5-1 NA TRBJ2-3
TGTGCCAGCAGTACTAGACTAGCGGGACCCCAAGAGACCCAGTACTTC CASSTRLAGPQETQYF many TRBV6-6 TRBD2 TRBJ2-5
TGCAGCGCCGGGACGGCCGGAATCTCTGGGGCCAACGTCCTGACTTTC CSAGTAGISGANVLTF many TRBV29-1 NA TRBJ2-6
TGTGCCAGCAGCCAAGACGGACAGGGGAACACTGAAGCTTTCTTT CASSQDGQGNTEAFF many TRBV4-2 TRBD1 TRBJ1-1